The rows below give T cell receptor beta chains drawn from one sample of a study of cytomegalovirus exposure and HLA in healthy donors. Assay used: immunoSEQ multiplex PCR; TCRdb lists only in-frame clones, some missing. Of some 270,000 clones in the sample, approximately 86% were seen once. The sample was PBMCs. Every receptor here comes from a woman between 18 and 30 years old in good health and CMV-seronegative. Each CDR3 is given with its conserved first and last residue. The order of the fields is V gene, J gene, clone size, D gene, CDR3 protein, CDR3 DNA. The D gene is left open where the match is weak. Clone size is stated in some rows and not others, as once, few, many or a class when expanded.

V gene: TRBV5-1; J gene: TRBJ2-3; clone size: NA; D gene: TRBD2; CDR3 protein: CASSLGTRQDTQYF; CDR3 DNA: TGCGCCAGCAGCTTAGGGACTAGGCAAGATACGCAGTATTTT
V gene: TRBV18; J gene: TRBJ2-7; clone size: NA; D gene: NA; CDR3 protein: CASSPGPHNTYEQYF; CDR3 DNA: TGTGCCAGCTCACCAGGGCCGCACAACACCTACGAGCAGTACTTC
V gene: TRBV6-6; J gene: TRBJ1-5; clone size: NA; D gene: NA; CDR3 protein: CASSRGRGQPQHF; CDR3 DNA: TGTGCCAGCAGTAGGGGGAGAGGTCAGCCCCAGCATTTT
V gene: TRBV4-1; J gene: TRBJ1-5; clone size: few; D gene: NA; CDR3 protein: CASSQAEVGANQPQHF; CDR3 DNA: TGCGCCAGCAGCCAGGCCGAGGTGGGAGCTAATCAGCCCCAGCATTTT
V gene: TRBV4-3; J gene: TRBJ1-6; clone size: NA; D gene: NA; CDR3 protein: CASSQDFGGQADFTLHF; CDR3 DNA: TGCGCCAGCAGCCAAGACTTCGGAGGGCAGGCGGATTTCACCCTCCACTTT
V gene: TRBV5-8; J gene: TRBJ1-2; clone size: NA; D gene: NA; CDR3 protein: CASSLPRDPGTF; CDR3 DNA: TGTGCCAGCAGCTTGCCCCGGGATCCGGGGACCTTC
V gene: TRBV28; J gene: TRBJ2-2; clone size: NA; D gene: NA; CDR3 protein: CAAGGTGELFF; CDR3 DNA: TGTGCCGCAGGGGGGACCGGGGAGCTGTTTTTT
V gene: TRBV7-9; J gene: TRBJ1-1; clone size: NA; D gene: TRBD1; CDR3 protein: CASSSTGGLTEAFF; CDR3 DNA: TGTGCCAGCAGCTCGACAGGGGGTCTGACTGAAGCTTTCTTT
V gene: TRBV14; J gene: TRBJ1-1; clone size: NA; D gene: TRBD1; CDR3 protein: CASTYRGRRDTEAFF; CDR3 DNA: TGTGCCAGCACGTACAGGGGGCGCAGAGACACTGAAGCTTTCTTT
V gene: TRBV28; J gene: TRBJ1-2; clone size: few; D gene: NA; CDR3 protein: CASSSPRGAGGYTF; CDR3 DNA: TGTGCCAGCAGTTCCCCCCGAGGGGCGGGAGGCTACACCTTC
V gene: TRBV7-3; J gene: TRBJ2-2; clone size: NA; D gene: NA; CDR3 protein: CASSPVGSAGELFF; CDR3 DNA: TGTGCCAGCAGCCCCGTCGGTTCCGCCGGGGAGCTGTTTTTT
V gene: TRBV11-1; J gene: TRBJ2-3; clone size: NA; D gene: NA; CDR3 protein: CASSKAPQDTQYF; CDR3 DNA: TGTGCCAGCAGTAAAGCCCCCCAAGATACGCAGTATTTT
V gene: TRBV6-1; J gene: TRBJ2-1; clone size: once; D gene: NA; CDR3 protein: CASRSSVADEQFF; CDR3 DNA: TGTGCCAGCAGGTCATCGGTAGCGGATGAGCAGTTCTTC